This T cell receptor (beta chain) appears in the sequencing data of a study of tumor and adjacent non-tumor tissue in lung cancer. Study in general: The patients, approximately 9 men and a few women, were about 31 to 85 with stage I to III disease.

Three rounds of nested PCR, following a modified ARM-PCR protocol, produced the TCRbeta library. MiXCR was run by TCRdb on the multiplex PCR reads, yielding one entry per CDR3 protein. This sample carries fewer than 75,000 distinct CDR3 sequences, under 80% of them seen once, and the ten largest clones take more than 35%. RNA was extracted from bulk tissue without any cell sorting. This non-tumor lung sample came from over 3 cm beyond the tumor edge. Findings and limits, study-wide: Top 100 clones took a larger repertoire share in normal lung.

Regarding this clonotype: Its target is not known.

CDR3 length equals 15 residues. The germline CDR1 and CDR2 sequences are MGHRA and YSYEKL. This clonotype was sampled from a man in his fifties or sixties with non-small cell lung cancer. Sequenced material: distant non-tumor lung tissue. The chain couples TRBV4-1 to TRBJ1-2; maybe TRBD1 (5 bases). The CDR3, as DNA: TGCGTCAACAGCCAAGTTTTGGGGGTACACTATGGCTACACCTTC. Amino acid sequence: CVNSQVLGVHYGYTF.